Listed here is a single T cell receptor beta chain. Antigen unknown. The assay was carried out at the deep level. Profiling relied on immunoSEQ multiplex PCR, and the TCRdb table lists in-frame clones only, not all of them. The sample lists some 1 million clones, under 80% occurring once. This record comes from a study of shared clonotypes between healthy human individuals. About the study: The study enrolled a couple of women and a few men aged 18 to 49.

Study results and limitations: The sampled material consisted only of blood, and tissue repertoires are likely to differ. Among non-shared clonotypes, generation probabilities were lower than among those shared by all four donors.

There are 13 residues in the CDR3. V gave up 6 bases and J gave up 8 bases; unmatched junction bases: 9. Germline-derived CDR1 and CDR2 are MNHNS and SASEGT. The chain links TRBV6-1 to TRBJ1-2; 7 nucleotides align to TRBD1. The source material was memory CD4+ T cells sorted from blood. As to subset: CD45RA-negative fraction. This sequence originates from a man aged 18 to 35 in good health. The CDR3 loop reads CASRERGRVGYTF. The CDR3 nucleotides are TGTGCCAGCAGGGAAAGGGGGCGAGTCGGCTACACCTTC.